This T cell receptor (beta chain) comes out of a study of follicular helper T cells after annual influenza vaccination. Overall study context: Across the 2013-2014, 2014-2015 and 2015-2016 vaccination seasons, some subjects were resampled.

V was clipped by 4 bases and J by 8 bases, with 12 bases between them. This CDR3 is built from 13 residues. Germline V gene data show CDR1 as SGHNT and CDR2 as YYREEE (reference sequence). Indicated time point: 2015-2016 season, 7 days after influenza vaccination. Non-naive CD4+CXCR5+PD-1+ cTfh were sorted into ICOS+CD38+ and ICOS-CD38- fractions. Clones were sequenced by immunoSEQ multiplex PCR, and TCRdb holds only the in-frame ones, with some missing. The sample consists of 8,500 to 9,000 clones, approximately 78% of them appearing once. The sequence came from an adult who received the influenza vaccine. The genes are TRBV5-4 and TRBJ2-2; no firm D call. This specimen consisted of CXCR5+ CD38- circulating T follicular helper cells from blood, obtained 7 days after influenza vaccination. Indicated subset: circulating Tfh, non-naive CD4+CXCR5+PD-1+ (ICOS+CD38+ or ICOS-CD38-). CDR3 sequence reads: CASSTTPAGELFF. DNA for the CDR3: TGTGCCAGCAGCACCACACCGGCGGGGGAGCTGTTTTTT. Using reference TRBV5-4 and TRBJ2-2 for the parts outside the CDR3, the full variable domain is ETGVTQSPTHLIKTRGQQVTLRCSSQSGHNTVSWYQQALGQGPQFIFQYYREEENGRGNFPPRFSGLQFPNYSSELNVNALELDDSALYLCASSTTPAGELFFGEGSRLTVL.